These T cell receptor beta chains were read from a single sample in a study of blood T cell repertoires in COVID-19. Sequencing was performed with immunoSEQ multiplex PCR; in TCRdb, only in-frame clones are kept and a portion is missing. The profile shows fewer than 80,000 clones, about three quarters of them singletons. The sample was peripheral blood. The receptors originated from a human donor in a cohort sampled during active COVID-19. CDR3s include the opening cysteine and the closing phenylalanine or tryptophan. The D gene is left open where the match is weak. Not all rows give a size; the values are once, few, many and, for expanded clones, a class.

CDR3: CASSFSSNTGELFF; DNA: TGTGCCAGCAGTTTTAGCTCCAACACCGGGGAGCTGTTTTTT; D: NA; J: TRBJ2-2; V: TRBV6-4; size: once
CDR3: CASSDTLSAGELFF; DNA: TGTGCCAGCAGCGATACTTTGTCTGCAGGGGAGCTGTTTTTT; D: NA; J: TRBJ2-2; V: TRBV7-9; size: NA
CDR3: CASHRGVDTEAFF; DNA: TGCGCCAGTCACAGGGGCGTTGACACTGAAGCTTTCTTT; D: TRBD1; J: TRBJ1-1; V: TRBV5-1; size: NA
CDR3: CASSSIAGGVYGYTF; DNA: TGCGCCAGCAGCTCAATCGCAGGGGGCGTCTATGGCTACACCTTC; D: TRBD1; J: TRBJ1-2; V: TRBV5-1; size: once
CDR3: CASSPRQGSAEKLFF; DNA: TGTGCCAGCAGCCCGAGACAGGGTAGCGCTGAAAAACTGTTTTTT; D: TRBD1; J: TRBJ1-4; V: TRBV6-5; size: NA
CDR3: CASSELGAGGPFNEQFF; DNA: TGTGCCAGCAGCGAACTGGGGGCGGGGGGGCCCTTCAATGAGCAGTTCTTC; D: TRBD2; J: TRBJ2-1; V: TRBV7-2; size: NA
CDR3: CASRRTSGDSYEQYF; DNA: TGTGCCAGCAGACGGACTAGCGGGGACTCCTACGAGCAGTACTTC; D: TRBD2; J: TRBJ2-7; V: TRBV7-2; size: NA
CDR3: CASRAPRVNSPLHF; DNA: TGTGCCAGCAGAGCCCCCAGGGTTAATTCACCCCTCCACTTT; D: NA; J: TRBJ1-6; V: TRBV2; size: few
CDR3: CASSATSGATYEQYF; DNA: TGTGCCAGCAGCGCCACTAGCGGGGCAACCTACGAGCAGTACTTC; D: TRBD2; J: TRBJ2-7; V: TRBV9; size: few
CDR3: CASSLQGFNEQYF; DNA: TGTGCCAGCAGTTTACAGGGGTTCAACGAGCAGTACTTC; D: TRBD1; J: TRBJ2-7; V: TRBV6-5; size: large
CDR3: CASSLGDRGLYEQYF; DNA: TGTGCCAGCAGCTTAGGGGACAGGGGGCTCTACGAGCAGTACTTC; D: TRBD1; J: TRBJ2-7; V: TRBV7-9; size: NA
CDR3: CASSPGTSGAHTNTGELFF; DNA: TGTGCCAGCAGCCCCGGGACTAGCGGGGCACACACGAACACCGGGGAGCTGTTTTTT; D: TRBD2; J: TRBJ2-2; V: TRBV13; size: few
CDR3: CASRKNRENTDTQYF; DNA: TGTGCCAGCAGAAAAAACCGGGAAAACACAGATACGCAGTATTTT; D: NA; J: TRBJ2-3; V: TRBV27; size: NA
CDR3: CASSIRVRQGGSYEQYF; DNA: TGTGCCAGTAGTATAAGGGTGAGGCAGGGCGGTTCCTACGAGCAGTACTTC; D: NA; J: TRBJ2-7; V: TRBV19; size: NA
CDR3: CASSPLTGTEVSRQYF; DNA: TGTGCCAGCAGCCCCCTTACGGGAACTGAAGTCTCTCGGCAGTATTTT; D: NA; J: TRBJ2-3; V: TRBV9; size: NA
CDR3: CASSSIQRLNTEAFF; DNA: TGTGCCAGCAGTTCCATACAGAGATTGAACACTGAAGCTTTCTTT; D: NA; J: TRBJ1-1; V: TRBV6-2/TRBV6-3; size: NA
CDR3: CATGDRPSNQPQHF; DNA: TGTGCCACTGGGGACAGACCCAGCAATCAGCCCCAGCATTTT; D: TRBD1; J: TRBJ1-5; V: TRBV19; size: NA
CDR3: CASSPGTGASGTQYF; DNA: TGTGCCAGCTCACCCGGGACAGGGGCATCAGGTACGCAGTATTTT; D: TRBD1; J: TRBJ2-3; V: TRBV18; size: NA
CDR3: CATGEVLPDTQYF; DNA: TGTGCCACCGGGGAGGTGCTACCAGATACGCAGTATTTT; D: NA; J: TRBJ2-3; V: TRBV25-1; size: NA
CDR3: CASSPGPGQVGNTIYF; DNA: TGTGCCAGCAGTCCCGGTCCGGGACAGGTTGGAAACACCATATATTTT; D: TRBD1; J: TRBJ1-3; V: TRBV27; size: few
CDR3: CASSQGGVGYNEQFF; DNA: TGTGCCAGCAGCCAAGGCGGTGTAGGATACAATGAGCAGTTCTTC; D: NA; J: TRBJ2-1; V: TRBV3-1/TRBV3-2; size: NA
CDR3: CASSQAGTGGHNQPQHF; DNA: TGCGCCAGCAGCCAAGCCGGCACAGGGGGCCACAATCAGCCCCAGCATTTT; D: TRBD1; J: TRBJ1-5; V: TRBV4-1; size: NA
CDR3: CSVARSQETQYF; DNA: TGCAGCGTTGCCAGGTCCCAAGAGACCCAGTACTTC; D: NA; J: TRBJ2-5; V: TRBV29-1; size: NA
CDR3: CASSGTGIGNQPQHF; DNA: TGTGCCAGCAGTGGGACGGGGATCGGCAATCAGCCCCAGCATTTT; D: NA; J: TRBJ1-5; V: TRBV2; size: NA
CDR3: CASIPRVPLGDTQYF; DNA: TGTGCCAGCATCCCCCGGGTCCCTCTCGGGGATACGCAGTATTTT; D: NA; J: TRBJ2-3; V: TRBV28; size: NA
CDR3: CASSLSGQGASTDTQYF; DNA: TGTGCCAGCAGTTTATCGGGACAGGGGGCTAGCACAGATACGCAGTATTTT; D: TRBD1; J: TRBJ2-3; V: TRBV27; size: NA
CDR3: CAWAGGAWGEKLFF; DNA: TGTGCCTGGGCCGGGGGGGCTTGGGGTGAAAAACTGTTTTTT; D: NA; J: TRBJ1-4; V: TRBV30; size: NA
CDR3: CSASGGGTQYF; DNA: TGCAGTGCTAGCGGGGGGGGTACGCAGTATTTT; D: TRBD2; J: TRBJ2-3; V: TRBV20-1; size: NA
CDR3: CASSLTSGGANTDTQYF; DNA: TGTGCCAGCAGCCTGACTAGCGGGGGGGCTAACACAGATACGCAGTATTTT; D: TRBD2; J: TRBJ2-3; V: TRBV9; size: NA
CDR3: CSVETSGTSGVGTDTQYF; DNA: TGCAGCGTGGAAACATCCGGGACTAGCGGGGTGGGGACAGATACGCAGTATTTT; D: TRBD2; J: TRBJ2-3; V: TRBV29-1; size: NA
CDR3: CAISESAGPGTQYF; DNA: TGTGCCATCAGTGAGTCGGCGGGGCCCGGGACCCAGTACTTC; D: NA; J: TRBJ2-5; V: TRBV10-3; size: NA
CDR3: CASSTKGLTWQYEQYF; DNA: TGTGCCAGCAGTACAAAAGGACTCACCTGGCAATACGAGCAGTACTTC; D: NA; J: TRBJ2-7; V: TRBV5-5; size: NA
CDR3: CASSYQAVQETQYF; DNA: TGCGCCAGCAGTTATCAAGCCGTGCAAGAGACCCAGTACTTC; D: NA; J: TRBJ2-5; V: TRBV5-1; size: NA
CDR3: CASSEGTSALAQYF; DNA: TGTGCCAGCAGTGAAGGGACTAGTGCTTTGGCCCAGTACTTC; D: TRBD2; J: TRBJ2-5; V: TRBV2; size: NA
CDR3: CASSIDGTGGTFF; DNA: TGTGCCAGTAGTATCGATGGGACAGGGGGGACTTTCTTT; D: TRBD1; J: TRBJ1-1; V: TRBV19; size: NA
CDR3: CASSPTKSRGTEAFF; DNA: TGTGCCAGTAGTCCTACGAAATCCAGGGGGACTGAAGCTTTCTTT; D: TRBD1; J: TRBJ1-1; V: TRBV19; size: NA
CDR3: CASSSRTYSGNTIYF; DNA: TGTGCCAGCAGCTCCCGGACATACTCTGGAAACACCATATATTTT; D: NA; J: TRBJ1-3; V: TRBV7-6; size: once
CDR3: CASLRGTGGIEQFF; DNA: TGTGCCAGCCTAAGAGGGACAGGTGGGATTGAGCAGTTCTTC; D: TRBD1; J: TRBJ2-1; V: TRBV2; size: NA
CDR3: CASSLDRSTDTQYF; DNA: TGCGCCAGCAGCTTGGACCGGAGCACAGATACGCAGTATTTT; D: NA; J: TRBJ2-3; V: TRBV5-1; size: NA
CDR3: CASSQSTLAGVSIYNEQFF; DNA: TGTGCCAGCAGCCAAAGCACCCTAGCGGGGGTGTCAATCTACAATGAGCAGTTCTTC; D: TRBD2; J: TRBJ2-1; V: TRBV7-2; size: NA
CDR3: CAVGGAPNTGELFF; DNA: TGTGCCGTGGGTGGGGCCCCGAACACCGGGGAGCTGTTTTTT; D: NA; J: TRBJ2-2; V: TRBV30; size: NA
CDR3: CASSGEGGPSYNEQFF; DNA: TGTGCCAGCTCAGGGGAGGGGGGGCCCTCCTACAATGAGCAGTTCTTC; D: NA; J: TRBJ2-1; V: TRBV3-1/TRBV3-2; size: NA
CDR3: CACLRGGTDYNEQFF; DNA: TGTGCCTGCCTTCGGGGGGGGACTGACTACAATGAGCAGTTCTTC; D: TRBD2; J: TRBJ2-1; V: TRBV30; size: NA
CDR3: CASSFGQGYEQYF; DNA: TGTGCCAGCAGCTTTGGACAGGGTTACGAGCAGTACTTC; D: TRBD1; J: TRBJ2-7; V: TRBV7-2; size: NA
CDR3: CASSQGGQGVGTF; DNA: TGTGCCAGCAGCCAAGGAGGACAGGGGGTAGGGACCTTC; D: TRBD1; J: TRBJ1-2; V: TRBV3-1/TRBV3-2; size: NA
CDR3: CASSTGAGGLYIGELFF; DNA: TGCGCCAGCAGCACCGGAGCGGGGGGGCTGTATATCGGGGAGCTGTTTTTT; D: TRBD2; J: TRBJ2-2; V: TRBV5-1; size: once
CDR3: CASGFLVNTGELFF; DNA: TGTGCTAGTGGTTTTTTAGTGAACACCGGGGAGCTGTTTTTT; D: NA; J: TRBJ2-2; V: TRBV12-5; size: few
CDR3: CASSLRETNQGTQYF; DNA: TGTGCCAGCAGCCTGAGGGAGACCAACCAAGGGACCCAGTACTTC; D: NA; J: TRBJ2-5; V: TRBV3-1/TRBV3-2; size: once
CDR3: CASSKFKRGSTDTQYF; DNA: TGTGCCAGCAGCAAATTTAAGCGGGGGAGCACAGATACGCAGTATTTT; D: NA; J: TRBJ2-3; V: TRBV21-1; size: NA
CDR3: CASSAEAGSAHTQYF; DNA: TGTGCCAGCAGCGCCGAAGCGGGAAGCGCACATACGCAGTATTTT; D: TRBD2; J: TRBJ2-3; V: TRBV9; size: NA
CDR3: CASREMKTQYF; DNA: TGTGCCAGCAGAGAGATGAAGACCCAGTACTTC; D: NA; J: TRBJ2-5; V: TRBV3-1/TRBV3-2; size: NA
CDR3: CASSGQANWNEETQYF; DNA: TGTGCCAGTAGTGGTCAGGCAAATTGGAATGAAGAGACCCAGTACTTC; D: NA; J: TRBJ2-5; V: TRBV19; size: NA
CDR3: CASSWTGDAEAFF; DNA: TGTGCCAGCAGTTGGACAGGGGACGCTGAAGCTTTCTTT; D: TRBD1; J: TRBJ1-1; V: TRBV12-3/TRBV12-4; size: few
CDR3: CASSLRADRAKNEQFF; DNA: TGTGCCAGCAGCTTAAGAGCGGACAGGGCTAAAAATGAGCAGTTCTTC; D: TRBD1; J: TRBJ2-1; V: TRBV7-3; size: NA
CDR3: CASSQTGEQETQYF; DNA: TGTGCCAGCAGTCAGACAGGGGAACAAGAGACCCAGTACTTC; D: TRBD1; J: TRBJ2-5; V: TRBV28; size: once